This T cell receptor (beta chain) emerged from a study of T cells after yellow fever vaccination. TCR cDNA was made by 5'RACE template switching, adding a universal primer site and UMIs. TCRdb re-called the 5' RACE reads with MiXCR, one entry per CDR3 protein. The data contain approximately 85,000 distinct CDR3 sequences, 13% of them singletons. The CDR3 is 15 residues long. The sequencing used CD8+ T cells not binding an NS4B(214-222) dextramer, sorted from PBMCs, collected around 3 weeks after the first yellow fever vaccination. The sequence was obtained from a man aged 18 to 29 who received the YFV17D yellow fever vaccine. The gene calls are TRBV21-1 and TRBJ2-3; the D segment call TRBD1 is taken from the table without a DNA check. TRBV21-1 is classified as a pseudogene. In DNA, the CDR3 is TGTGCCAGCAGTCACAGGGCACCTAGTACAGATACGCAGTATTTT. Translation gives CASSHRAPSTDTQYF.